The 12 T cell receptor beta chains reported below all come from one sample, sequenced in a study of OX40 agonist ivuxolimab in advanced cancers. Repertoires were generated with immunoSEQ multiplex PCR, while TCRdb's copy carries only in-frame clones and drops some. Of about 62,000 clones listed, around 85% are singletons. The input for sequencing was CD4+ or CD8+ T cells sorted from blood, taken in a trial of the OX40 agonist ivuxolimab. These TCRs come from an adult with an advanced solid tumor such as melanoma, head and neck, liver or kidney cancer.

V usage is TRBV9 and J usage is TRBJ2-3, with TRBD2 matching 11 bases. V was clipped by 2 bases and J by 2 bases; unmatched bases: 4. Germline assignment: CDR1 SGDLS and CDR2 YYNGEE. The length of the CDR3 is 16 residues. The CDR3 reads CASSVALAGATDTQYF. CDR3 sequence (DNA): TGTGCCAGCAGCGTGGCACTAGCGGGGGCCACAGATACGCAGTATTTT.

The V and J genes are TRBV7-8 and TRBJ1-1, with 10 bases fitting TRBD1. The J segment lost 1 base and the V segment lost 4 bases, leaving 12 bases of the junction unmatched. Germline CDR1 and CDR2: SGHVS and FQNEAQ. The CDR3 contains 18 residues. The CDR3 bases are TGTGCCAGCAGCTACCGACCGGGACAGGGGCTGACGAACACTGAAGCTTTCTTT. Translated: CASSYRPGQGLTNTEAFF.

This chain links TRBV5-6 with TRBJ1-5; TRBD1 is a possible D gene (5 bases). CDR1 and CDR2 from the germline V gene are SGHDT and YYEEEE. Trimming took 0 bases from V and 3 from J, leaving 16 bases between them. CDR3 length: 17 residues. Here the CDR3 reads CASSLGQGGYNNQPQHF. DNA for the CDR3: TGTGCCAGCAGCTTGGGGCAGGGTGGTTATAACAATCAGCCCCAGCATTTT.

Concerning this clone: The sample contains more than one DNA sequence encoding this CDR3. The chain has TRBV30 and TRBJ2-5, with a weak D call TRBD1 (6 bases). The V and J ends lost 1 base and 5 bases respectively, with 11 bases between them. This CDR3 is built from 13 residues. CDR1 GTSNPN and CDR2 SVGIG come from the germline V gene (reference sequence). In nucleotides, the CDR3 is TGTGCCTGGAGTGCAGGGGTGGGGGAGACCCAGTACTTC. The encoded protein is CAWSAGVGETQYF.

The J gene is TRBJ2-1, the V gene TRBV6-6; the match to TRBD1 covers 8 bases. Germline CDR1 MNHNY, CDR2 SVGAGI (reference sequence). The V gene end was trimmed by 5 bases and the J gene end by 3 bases; junction bases not matched to a gene: 6. The CDR3 extends over 15 amino acids. CDR3: CASSKQGGYYNEQFF. CDR3 in DNA: TGTGCCAGCAGTAAACAGGGGGGCTACTACAATGAGCAGTTCTTC.

This chain joins TRBV18 and TRBJ1-2; D not resolved. The germline gives CDR1 KGHSH, CDR2 LQKENI. CDR3 length: 15 residues. V was pared by 2 bases and J by 8 bases, with 18 bases between. CDR3 DNA sequence: TGTGCCAGCTCACCAGATCCGTCCGGCATTGGAGGCTACACCTTC. Amino acid sequence: CASSPDPSGIGGYTF.

This clone has just one count. The genes are TRBV10-3 and TRBJ2-5, with 11 bases that match TRBD2. The germline V gene encodes CDR1 ENHRY and CDR2 SYGVKD. This CDR3 contains 14 residues. Losses at the gene ends were 4 bases for V and 5 bases for J; bases not matched to a gene: 3. CDR3 protein: CAISVSGRGETQYF. For the CDR3, the DNA is TGTGCCATCAGTGTTAGCGGGAGGGGGGAGACCCAGTACTTC.

V is TRBV29-1 and J is TRBJ1-3, with D uncertain. Trimming shortened V by 4 bases and J by 7 bases, and 8 bases separated the two germline ends. The CDR3 has 11 residues. Germline V gene lookup returns CDR1 SQVTM and CDR2 ANQGSEA. The CDR3 DNA reads TGCAGCGTTGGGGTCTGGAACACCATATATTTT. Translated: CSVGVWNTIYF.

This sequence joins TRBV4-2 and TRBJ2-1, with TRBD2 matching over 12 bases. With 3 bases clipped from V and 6 bases from J, the junction kept 3 bases outside the gene matches. Germline CDR1 LGHNA, CDR2 YNFKEQ. The CDR3 contains 15 residues. In nucleotides, the CDR3 is TGTGCCAGCAGCCACACTAGCGGGAGGCTCAATGAGCAGTTCTTC. This sequence encodes CASSHTSGRLNEQFF.

This clone was observed a few times. The junction and the germline gene differ at one end; a read error may be behind it. J is TRBJ2-1 and V is TRBV27, with D possibly matching TRBD1 (6 bases). CDR1 is MNHEY, CDR2 SMNVEV, per germline (reference sequence). The CDR3 has 12 residues. The CDR3 bases are TGCCCCAGGGGTCCAAGAGGTAATGAGCAGTTCTTC. Its protein product is CPRGPRGNEQFF.

This clone was observed once. J is TRBJ2-2 and V is TRBV28, with 8 positions matching TRBD1. After removal of 6 bases from V and 5 bases from J, the junction contained 8 bases not matched to a gene. Germline-derived CDR1 and CDR2 are MDHEN and SYDVKM. This CDR3 is 15 amino acids long. This chain's CDR3 is CASRPQGAGTGELFF. CDR3 DNA: TGTGCCAGCAGACCGCAGGGGGCAGGGACCGGGGAGCTGTTTTTT.

The chain uses TRBV19 and TRBJ2-5; 7 bases agree with TRBD1. Matching the DNA end better, TRBJ2-7 makes the J call doubtful. The CDR3 contains 14 residues. Germline V gene data show CDR1 as LNHDA and CDR2 as SQIVND (reference sequence). The DNA for the CDR3 is TGTGCCAGCAAACCGGGACAGAACTACTACGAGCAGTACTTC. Its translation: CASKPGQNYYEQYF.